The 29 T cell receptor beta chains in this list originate from one sample, sequenced in a study of T-cell memory formation after mild COVID-19. TCRdb recomputed calls from the 5' RACE reads with MiXCR, one row per CDR3 protein. The sample consists of about 150,000 distinct CDR3 sequences, roughly 14% of them appearing once. What was sequenced was PBMCs or a T cell subset sorted from them (not recorded which). These receptors were taken from an adult woman who had mild COVID-19 (a few samples of this study predate the infection). Cell type and time point are not known.

The chain employs TRBV5-4 and TRBJ2-1; 7 bases map to TRBD2. The CDR3 has 14 residues. The ends lost 4 bases at V and 5 bases at J; junction bases unmatched: 6. The germline CDR1 and CDR2 sequences are SGHNT and YYREEE (reference sequence). The CDR3 DNA follows: TGTGCCAGCAGCCGGATGGGGGGGGACAATGAGCAGTTCTTC. This sequence encodes CASSRMGGDNEQFF.

CDR3 DNA sequence: TGTGCCAGCAGCGGACAGGGGAAACAGCCCCAGCATTTT. It is translated as CASSGQGKQPQHF. This chain joins TRBV7-9 and TRBJ1-5, with 9 bases lining up with TRBD1. The CDR3 has 13 amino acids. Per the germline V gene, CDR1 is SEHNR and CDR2 is FQNEAQ (reference sequence). V dropped 5 bases and J dropped 7; count of bases not matched to a gene: 3.

This clonotype has only a few counts. The chain is built from TRBV2 and TRBJ2-7; no reliable D call. The CDR3 totals 12 residues. The germline gives CDR1 SNHLY, CDR2 FYNNEI. The V and J ends lost 2 bases and 3 bases respectively, with 5 bases between them. CDR3 sequence reads: CASSERYYEQYF. CDR3 DNA sequence: TGTGCCAGCAGTGAACGGTACTACGAGCAGTACTTC.

The rearrangement links TRBV6-2 or TRBV6-3 to TRBJ2-7; D is unresolved. The CDR3 extends over 9 amino acids. CDR1 is MNHEY and CDR2 is SVGEGT in the germline V gene. The CDR3 bases are TGTGCTACGGGCTACGAGCAGTACTTC. Amino acids: CATGYEQYF.

V is TRBV5-5 and J is TRBJ1-1, with D unclear. CDR1 and CDR2 from the germline V gene are SGHKS and YYEKEE (reference sequence). V lost 4 bases to trimming and J lost 0 bases, with 13 bases between them. The CDR3 sequence is 15 residues long. CDR3: CASSRAGGMNTEAFF. In DNA form, the CDR3 reads TGTGCCAGCAGCCGTGCGGGTGGAATGAACACTGAAGCTTTCTTT.

This chain uses TRBV4-2 with TRBJ2-7; D is possibly TRBD1 (5 bases). Trimming shortened V by 0 bases and J by 1 base, and 7 bases separated the two germline ends. The CDR3 has 14 amino acids. Looked up from germline, CDR1 is LGHNA and CDR2 is YNFKEQ. CDR3 in amino acids: CASSQETVSYEQYF. Written as DNA, the CDR3 is TGTGCCAGCAGCCAAGAGACAGTGTCCTACGAGCAGTACTTC.

This chain connects TRBV7-2 to TRBJ2-5; 12 nucleotides match TRBD2. Per the germline V gene, CDR1 is SGHTA and CDR2 is FQGNSA. The CDR3 has 19 amino acids. The trim removed 5 bases at V and 1 base at J, leaving 14 bases unmatched. CDR3 nucleotides: TGTGCCAGCAGCAAGCTAGCGGGAGGGCAGGTCGGGATCCAAGAGACCCAGTACTTC. It encodes CASSKLAGGQVGIQETQYF.

This clonotype has just a few counts. This rearrangement joins TRBV6-5 to TRBJ2-3; 8 bases are a match to TRBD2. In germline, CDR1 is MNHEY, CDR2 SVGAGI. V shed 5 bases, J shed 4 bases, and the junction held 8 bases outside the gene matches. The CDR3 is 15 amino acids. The CDR3 DNA reads as TGTGCCAGCAGTCCCGGGGGGGCGCCGGCAGATACGCAGTATTTT. It translates to CASSPGGAPADTQYF.

The CDR3 DNA reads as TGTGCCAGCAGCCAAGATAGGGGGACTGTCGTCTCAGATACGCAGTATTTT. Its translation: CASSQDRGTVVSDTQYF. J is TRBJ2-3 and V is TRBV14; perhaps D is TRBD1 or TRBD2 (6 bases each). Trimming cost V 0 bases and J 4 bases, with 17 bases left between them. Germline values: CDR1 SGHDN, CDR2 FVKESK. This CDR3 spans 17 amino acids.

The chain employs TRBV5-1 and TRBJ1-1, with a tentative D call TRBD1 (5 bases). Germline CDR1 reads SGHRS; CDR2 reads YFSETQ. The length of the CDR3 is 17 residues. The ends were cut back, 0 bases at V and 0 bases at J, with 15 bases in the middle. The CDR3 DNA reads as TGCGCCAGCAGCTTGGCATTGTCTGGGGGGTTGAACACTGAAGCTTTCTTT. It encodes CASSLALSGGLNTEAFF.

This clonotype was observed a few times. The chain employs TRBV11-3 and TRBJ2-2; D is undetermined. Germline loops: CDR1 SGHNT, CDR2 YENEEA. V dropped 5 bases and J dropped 2 bases, with 12 bases sitting between them. The length of the CDR3 is 15 residues. The CDR3 DNA is TGTGCCAGCAGCGGGAACGGGCTCAACACCGGGGAGCTGTTTTTT. It is translated as CASSGNGLNTGELFF.

Only a few counts were recorded for this clonotype. This chain connects TRBV3-1 to TRBJ1-6, with 7 bases that match TRBD1. After removal of 5 bases from V and 12 bases from J, the junction contained 7 bases not matched to a gene. The germline CDR1 and CDR2 sequences are LGHDT and YNNKEL (reference sequence). The CDR3 loop spans 13 amino acids. CDR3 sequence: CASSGGDREPLHF. CDR3 coding DNA: TGTGCCAGCAGCGGCGGGGACAGAGAACCCCTCCACTTT.

This clonotype was counted between two and nine times. V and J are TRBV5-1 and TRBJ2-7; 7 nucleotides match TRBD2. The CDR3 sequence is 14 residues long. Germline V gives CDR1 SGHRS, CDR2 YFSETQ. The ends lost 3 bases at V and 3 bases at J; junction bases unmatched: 6. This CDR3 reads CASSSYRGDYEQYF. Here the CDR3 DNA reads TGCGCCAGCAGCTCGTATCGGGGGGACTACGAGCAGTACTTC.

The genes are TRBV29-1 and TRBJ2-1; D may be TRBD2 (5 bases). V lost 4 bases, J lost 6 bases, and 16 bases lay in between. Per the germline V gene, CDR1 is SQVTM and CDR2 is ANQGSEA. This CDR3 region has 14 residues. CDR3: CSVVPGFVSNEQFF. The DNA for the CDR3 is TGCAGCGTTGTGCCGGGGTTTGTATCCAATGAGCAGTTCTTC.

This clonotype was found a few times. This chain links TRBV7-2 with TRBJ2-7; the D gene could be TRBD1 or TRBD2 (5 bases each). V lost 5 bases, J lost 2 bases, and 16 bases lay in between. Germline V gene lookup returns CDR1 SGHTA and CDR2 FQGNSA. The CDR3 loop spans 15 amino acids. CDR3: CASSAAGTGTYEQYF. The CDR3 nucleotides are TGTGCCAGCAGCGCCGCCGGGACGGGTACCTACGAGCAGTACTTC.

This clonotype was recorded a few times. This chain uses TRBV5-1 with TRBJ1-1; 10 nucleotides agree with TRBD1. With V trimmed by 4 bases and J by 4 bases, 13 bases remained unmatched. The germline gives CDR1 SGHRS, CDR2 YFSETQ. The CDR3 length is 17 residues. This CDR3 is CASSPMPGQGISTEAFF. CDR3 in DNA: TGCGCCAGCAGCCCCATGCCGGGACAGGGGATTTCCACTGAAGCTTTCTTT.

The chain has TRBV19 and TRBJ1-2, with 7 bases matching TRBD1. The CDR3 has 13 amino acids. With V trimmed by 1 base and J by 6 bases, 2 bases remained unmatched. Germline values: CDR1 LNHDA, CDR2 SQIVND (reference sequence). The CDR3 DNA reads as TGTGCCAGTAGTATAGGGGGACAGCATGGCTACACCTTC. Protein: CASSIGGQHGYTF.

This clonotype was counted a few times. J is TRBJ2-7 and V is TRBV5-6, with 9 positions matching TRBD1. The CDR3 is made up of 14 amino acids. The V segment lost 0 bases and the J segment 3 bases; nucleotides outside the gene matches: 1. Germline loops: CDR1 SGHDT, CDR2 YYEEEE. CDR3 sequence (DNA): TGTGCCAGCAGCTTGGACAGGGGGCACTACGAGCAGTACTTC. Its protein product is CASSLDRGHYEQYF.

The chain has TRBV7-9 and TRBJ2-7; TRBD2 might be the D (5 bases). In germline, CDR1 is SEHNR, CDR2 FQNEAQ (reference sequence). Trimming took off 5 bases at V and 4 bases at J, with 9 bases between the two ends. This CDR3 contains 12 residues. This chain's CDR3 is CASSPGRYEQYF. Written as DNA, the CDR3 is TGTGCCAGCAGCCCGGGGAGATACGAGCAGTACTTC.

The chain couples TRBV6-1 to TRBJ2-6; D not resolved. With 7 bases removed from V and 0 bases from J, the gap between germline ends came to 4 bases. The germline V gene has CDR1 MNHNS and CDR2 SASEGT. This CDR3 has 13 amino acids. CDR3 sequence (DNA): TGTGCCAGCACGGACTCTGGGGCCAACGTCCTGACTTTC. As protein: CASTDSGANVLTF.

V and J are TRBV25-1 and TRBJ1-2; D is uncertain. CDR1 is MGHDK and CDR2 is SYGVNS in the germline V gene. The V end was cut by 4 bases, the J end by 7 bases, with 7 bases between. The CDR3 spans 11 residues. The CDR3 loop is CASSARFGYTF. Written as DNA, the CDR3 is TGTGCCAGCAGTGCCCGTTTTGGCTACACCTTC.

This clonotype was recorded at least ten times. This chain connects TRBV24-1 to TRBJ2-5, with a tentative D call TRBD1 (6 bases). The CDR3 runs 14 residues. Germline V gene sequence: CDR1 KGHDR, CDR2 SFDVKD. V was shortened by 4 bases and J by 5 bases, with 13 bases between the two germline ends. The CDR3 reads CATSDPTGPETQYF. As DNA, the CDR3 is TGTGCCACCAGTGACCCGACAGGCCCCGAGACCCAGTACTTC.

This clonotype was seen repeatedly, ten times or more. This sequence joins TRBV24-1 and TRBJ2-1; TRBD1 agrees at 7 bases. This CDR3 has 14 amino acids. The V gene's germline CDR1 is KGHDR and CDR2 SFDVKD. The V and J ends lost 6 bases and 9 bases, in that order; junction bases with no gene match: 10. CDR3 sequence (DNA): TGTGCCACCAGTAGTGGACAGGTCCGTGGTGAGCAGTTCTTC. This codes for CATSSGQVRGEQFF.

This clonotype was counted only a few times. The V gene is TRBV7-9, the J gene TRBJ2-7, with no clear D. This CDR3 has 12 amino acids. The V end was cut by 1 base, the J end by 3 bases, with 4 bases between. Germline V gene sequence: CDR1 SEHNR, CDR2 FQNEAQ (reference sequence). The CDR3 coding sequence is TGTGCCAGCAGCTTAGATCTCTACGAGCAGTACTTC. Amino acids: CASSLDLYEQYF.

This clonotype has just a few counts. The chain combines TRBV7-8 with TRBJ2-5; D perhaps matches TRBD1 (6 bases). The CDR3 runs to 13 residues. Germline V CDR1 and CDR2: SGHVS, FQNEAQ. V was pared by 8 bases and J by 1 base, with 11 bases between. As DNA, the CDR3 is TGTGCCAGCCGACAGGAAATCCAAGAGACCCAGTACTTC. It is translated as CASRQEIQETQYF.

This chain uses TRBV20-1 with TRBJ2-7, with 11 bases identical to TRBD2. Germline CDR1 DFQATT, CDR2 SNEGSKA (reference sequence). Trimming cost V 5 bases and J 0 bases; bases outside gene matches: 6. The CDR3 spans 15 residues. CDR3 region: CSAHTGTSGSYEQYF. The CDR3 DNA sequence: TGCAGTGCTCACACCGGGACTAGCGGCTCCTACGAGCAGTACTTC.

This clonotype has a handful of counts. The rearrangement links TRBV5-1 to TRBJ2-3; D not resolved. Germline CDR1 reads SGHRS; CDR2 reads YFSETQ. Between the trimmed V and J ends, which lost 4 bases and 3 bases, there was a span of 12 bases. The CDR3 covers 14 residues. The CDR3 reads CASSGTAGTDTQYF. CDR3 nucleotide sequence: TGCGCCAGCAGCGGAACTGCAGGAACAGATACGCAGTATTTT.

This clonotype appeared a few times. The chain links TRBV5-1 to TRBJ2-1; tentatively, D is TRBD2 (5 bases). Germline V gene data show CDR1 as SGHRS and CDR2 as YFSETQ. V was shortened by 4 bases and J by 0 bases, with 11 bases between the two germline ends. The CDR3 sequence is 15 residues long. In nucleotides, the CDR3 is TGCGCCAGCAGCGGGGAGTCAGACTCCTACAATGAGCAGTTCTTC. It is translated as CASSGESDSYNEQFF.

This clonotype was recorded a few times. CDR3 in amino acids: CASRAGAKNIQYF. CDR3 coding DNA: TGTGCCAGCCGGGCGGGAGCCAAAAACATTCAGTACTTC. V usage is TRBV11-2 and J usage is TRBJ2-4, with a possible D match to TRBD2 (5 bases). CDR3 length: 13 amino acids. Trimming cost V 8 bases and J 0 bases, with 8 bases left between them. Germline CDR1 is SGHAT and CDR2 is FQNNGV.